Each of the 16 T cell receptor beta chains below was sequenced from the same sample in a study of OX40 agonist ivuxolimab in advanced cancers. Sequenced by immunoSEQ multiplex PCR; TCRdb stores in-frame clones only, minus some. The data contain about 100,000 clones, around nine tenths of them singletons. The sample consisted of CD4+ or CD8+ T cells sorted from blood, taken in a trial of the OX40 agonist ivuxolimab. The receptors originated from an adult with an advanced solid tumor such as melanoma, head and neck, liver or kidney cancer.

This clone was counted once. The chain couples TRBV28 to TRBJ2-1; 10 positions match TRBD1. CDR1 and CDR2 from the germline V gene are MDHEN and SYDVKM. With V trimmed by 5 bases and J by 1 base, 5 bases remained unmatched. The length of the CDR3 is 16 residues. The CDR3: CASSLGQGPSYNEQFF. The CDR3 bases are TGTGCCAGCAGTCTGGGACAGGGGCCTTCCTACAATGAGCAGTTCTTC. The whole variable domain, remainder taken from reference TRBV28 and TRBJ2-1, is DVKVTQSSRYLVKRTGEKVFLECVQDMDHENMFWYRQDPGLGLRLIYFSYDVKMKEKGDIPEGYSVSREKKERFSLILESASTNQTSMYLCASSLGQGPSYNEQFFGPGTRLTVL.

The chain joins TRBV5-1 to TRBJ2-1; 10 bases map to TRBD2. CDR1 SGHRS and CDR2 YFSETQ come from the germline V gene. J lost 5 bases, V lost 0 bases, and 8 bases had no gene match. CDR3 length: 17 amino acids. The CDR3 nucleotides are TGCGCCAGCAGCTTGGAAACTCTAGCGGGAGTGGACAATGAGCAGTTCTTC. This encodes CASSLETLAGVDNEQFF.

The genes are TRBV5-8 and TRBJ2-7; 7 positions agree with TRBD2. The V segment lost 2 bases and the J segment 3 bases; nucleotides outside the gene matches: 8. The germline gives CDR1 SGHTS, CDR2 YDEGEE. CDR3 length: 15 amino acids. CDR3 nucleotides: TGTGCCAGCAGCTTCCGCGGGGGAGCCCTCTACGAGCAGTACTTC. Amino acids: CASSFRGGALYEQYF. Together with reference TRBV5-8 and TRBJ2-7, the CDR3 gives the full variable domain: EAGVTQSPTHLIKTRGQQATLRCSPISGHTSVYWYQQALGLGLQFLLWYDEGEERNRGNFPPRFSGRQFPNYSSELNVNALELEDSALYLCASSFRGGALYEQYFGPGTRLTVT.

The V call is TRBV5-1, the J call TRBJ2-1; possible D gene TRBD2, 6 bases. CDR1 and CDR2 (germline): SGHRS, YFSETQ. Trimming took off 6 bases at V and 8 bases at J, with 18 bases between the two ends. The CDR3 length is 14 residues. The CDR3 loop is CASTPLPGGYEQFF. In DNA form, the CDR3 reads TGCGCCAGCACCCCCCTCCCCGGGGGTTATGAGCAGTTCTTC.

The chain couples TRBV7-8 to TRBJ2-3, with 11 bases matching TRBD2. This CDR3 spans 19 amino acids. Germline values: CDR1 SGHVS, CDR2 FQNEAQ. The junction had 9 bases not matched to a gene; V was cut back by 0 bases and J by 1 base. The DNA for the CDR3 is TGTGCCAGCAGCTTAGCGAGTAGCGGGAGGGTAGGGGGCACAGATACGCAGTATTTT. It codes for CASSLASSGRVGGTDTQYF.

V and J are TRBV6-6 and TRBJ1-2, with D uncertain. V shed 0 bases and J shed 12 bases, with 17 bases lying between them. Germline assignment: CDR1 MNHNY and CDR2 SVGAGI (reference sequence). There are 14 residues in the CDR3. CDR3 loop: CASSYSTFAEEDTF. The DNA for the CDR3 is TGTGCCAGCAGTTACTCGACTTTCGCCGAGGAGGACACCTTC.

This chain joins TRBV6-1 and TRBJ2-7; tentative D call: TRBD2 (6 bases). Trimming left V 6 bases short and J 4 bases short, with 7 bases between. CDR1 MNHNS and CDR2 SASEGT come from the germline V gene. This CDR3 spans 11 amino acids. Here the CDR3 reads CASRGRYEQYF. DNA for the CDR3: TGTGCCAGCAGAGGGAGGTACGAGCAGTACTTC.

The DNA of the CDR3 is TGTGCCAGCACCCGAGGGGGATCAACCGGGGAGCTGTTTTTT. Its translation is CASTRGGSTGELFF. The rearrangement uses TRBV11-2 and TRBJ2-2, with D perhaps TRBD1 (6 bases). The CDR3 has 14 residues. Trimming shortened V by 7 bases and J by 5 bases, and 14 bases separated the two germline ends. CDR1 and CDR2 from the germline V gene are SGHAT and FQNNGV.

In the case of this clone: The junction shows a germline mismatch at one end, possibly a read error. The rearrangement links TRBV19 to TRBJ2-6; D is uncertain. The CDR3 is made up of 14 amino acids. Germline CDR1 is LNHDA and CDR2 is SQIVND (reference sequence). In nucleotides, the CDR3 is TGTGCCGGTAGTATCCCCTCTGGGGCCAACGTCCTGACTTTC. Translated, it gives CAGSIPSGANVLTF.

The chain combines TRBV2 with TRBJ2-3; 8 bases fit TRBD2. The CDR3 spans 17 residues. Germline V gene data show CDR1 as SNHLY and CDR2 as FYNNEI. Trimming cost V 1 base and J 0 bases; bases outside gene matches: 6. The CDR3 loop is CASSEGVSSGSTDTQYF. DNA for the CDR3: TGTGCCAGCAGTGAAGGGGTCTCTAGCGGGAGCACAGATACGCAGTATTTT.

This clone was seen a single time. V is TRBV7-7 and J is TRBJ2-2, with TRBD2 matching 8 bases. Trimming at V came to 5 bases and at J to 6 bases, leaving 5 bases not matched to a gene. The CDR3 sequence is 14 residues long. Germline CDR1 and CDR2: SSHAT and FNYEAQ (reference sequence). Here the CDR3 DNA reads TGTGCCAGCAGCCCCGGGGGGGGTTCCGGGGAGCTGTTTTTT. Amino acids: CASSPGGGSGELFF.

The chain carries TRBV15 and TRBJ2-1; the D call may be TRBD1 or TRBD2 (6 bases each). The CDR3 extends over 13 amino acids. Germline CDR1 and CDR2: LNHNV and YYDKDF (reference sequence). The germline V and J ends were trimmed by 6 bases and 4 bases, with 10 bases remaining between them. Here the CDR3 DNA reads TGTGCCACCAGAGAGGGGGGTTACAATGAGCAGTTCTTC. Protein: CATREGGYNEQFF.

This chain links TRBV29-1 with TRBJ2-7, with 8 bases matching TRBD1. The junction had 8 bases not matched to a gene; V was cut back by 4 bases and J by 0 bases. CDR3 length: 15 amino acids. Germline V gene lookup returns CDR1 SQVTM and CDR2 ANQGSEA. The CDR3 is CSVVLGTGFSYEQYF. The CDR3 coding sequence is TGCAGCGTTGTCCTTGGGACAGGCTTCTCCTACGAGCAGTACTTC.

This chain connects TRBV7-2 to TRBJ1-5; D unclear. Trimming cost V 4 bases and J 7 bases, with 8 bases left between them. There are 12 residues in the CDR3. Germline CDR1 is SGHTA and CDR2 is FQGNSA. The CDR3 reads CASSSFGQPQHF. For the CDR3, the DNA is TGTGCCAGCAGCTCATTCGGGCAGCCCCAGCATTTT.

This chain joins TRBV5-1 and TRBJ2-2; D possibly matches TRBD1 or TRBD2 (6 bases each). The V end was cut by 7 bases, the J end by 5 bases, with 18 bases between. Germline V gene lookup returns CDR1 SGHRS and CDR2 YFSETQ. The CDR3 runs 15 residues. The chain's CDR3 is CASQGGTPRTGELFF. CDR3 coding DNA: TGCGCCAGCCAAGGCGGGACACCACGGACCGGGGAGCTGTTTTTT.

V gene TRBV5-4 combines with J gene TRBJ2-7; 7 bases line up with TRBD2. The V and J ends lost 4 bases and 2 bases, in that order; junction bases with no gene match: 3. CDR3 length equals 13 residues. CDR1 is SGHNT, CDR2 YYREEE, per germline (reference sequence). The CDR3 DNA follows: TGTGCCAGCAGCGGCCGGGGGGCCTACGAGCAGTACTTC. Residues: CASSGRGAYEQYF.